This T cell receptor beta chain was obtained from a study of blood T cell repertoires in COVID-19. Background on the study: T cells, B-cell-depleted T cells, or PBMCs provided the cDNA or gDNA that served as material.

Authors' data handling: Estimated nucleated cell counts came from reference gene primer amplification. Profiling relied on immunoSEQ multiplex PCR, and the TCRdb table lists in-frame clones only, not all of them. V, J and clone size reflect that table, while D and trimming were determined from the DNA. The data show 20,000 or so clones, roughly 88% seen once. V was clipped by 5 bases and J by 7 bases; unmatched bases: 5. This CDR3 region has 13 residues. In germline, CDR1 is MDHEN, CDR2 SYDVKM. The TCR sequence derives from a human donor in a cohort sampled during active COVID-19. Input material: peripheral blood. The chain recombines TRBV28 with TRBJ1-2; 9 nucleotides match TRBD1. CDR3 protein: CASSPRDRVGYTF. The CDR3 nucleotides are TGTGCCAGCAGTCCTCGGGACAGGGTTGGCTACACCTTC.